This T cell receptor beta chain was identified in a study of blood T cell repertoires in COVID-19. This clone showed up many times. The protocol was immunoSEQ multiplex PCR, while the TCRdb copy is restricted to in-frame clones and leaves out a portion. The sample shows fewer than 250,000 clones, approximately 80% of them seen only once. Sequencing was done on a sample of peripheral blood. This TCR was recovered from a woman aged 45-65 years with acute or convalescent COVID-19.

CDR3 region: CASRKQDTGELFF. The DNA of the CDR3 is TGTGCCAGCAGGAAACAGGACACCGGGGAGCTGTTTTTT. This chain connects TRBV12-3 or TRBV12-4 to TRBJ2-2; D may be TRBD1 (5 bases). CDR3 length: 13 residues. Trimming took off 6 bases at V and 3 bases at J, with 8 bases between the two ends.